The entry below describes one T cell receptor beta chain. The data were obtained in a study of blood T cell repertoires in COVID-19. Study-level information: From the United States, Italy and Spain came samples of acute and convalescent COVID-19. Nucleic acid was either cDNA or gDNA, and it came from T cells, B-cell-depleted T cells, or PBMCs.

Original processing notes: The authors estimated nucleated cell counts from reference gene primer amplification. Using immunoSEQ multiplex PCR, the repertoire was profiled, and TCRdb retains in-frame clones only, with some absent. V and J calls and clone size are given by that table; D and trimming were obtained from the DNA. Found here are under 250,000 clones, around 88% of them singletons; the top ten hold roughly 8.8%. Germline V gene lookup returns CDR1 SGHRS and CDR2 YFSETQ. Trimming left V 0 bases short and J 5 bases short, with 8 bases between. CDR3 size: 13 residues. The chain joins TRBV5-1 to TRBJ2-5; TRBD2 is a possible D gene (6 bases). Material: peripheral blood. The TCR was taken from a man aged 35 to 55 with active or convalescent COVID-19. In DNA, the CDR3 is TGCGCCAGCAGCTTGGCGGGAGTGGAGACCCAGTACTTC. Protein product: CASSLAGVETQYF.